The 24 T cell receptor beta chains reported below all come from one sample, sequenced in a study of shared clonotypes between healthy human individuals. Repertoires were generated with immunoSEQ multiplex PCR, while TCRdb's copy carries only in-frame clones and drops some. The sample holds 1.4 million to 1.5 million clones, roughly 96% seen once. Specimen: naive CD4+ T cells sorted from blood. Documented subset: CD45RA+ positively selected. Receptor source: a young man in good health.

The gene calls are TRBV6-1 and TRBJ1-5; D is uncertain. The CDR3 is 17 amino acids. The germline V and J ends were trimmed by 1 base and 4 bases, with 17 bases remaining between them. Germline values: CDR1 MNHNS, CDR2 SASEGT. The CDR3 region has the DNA TGTGCCAGCAGTGAAGGACGGAGCGGACTAGCAAATCAGCCCCAGCATTTT. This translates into CASSEGRSGLANQPQHF.

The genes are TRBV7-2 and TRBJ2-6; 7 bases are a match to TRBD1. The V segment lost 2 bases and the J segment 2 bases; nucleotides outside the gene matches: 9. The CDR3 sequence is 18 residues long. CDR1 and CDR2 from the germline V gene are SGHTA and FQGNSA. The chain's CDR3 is CASSLNEGAGTGANVLTF. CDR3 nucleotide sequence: TGTGCCAGCAGCTTAAACGAGGGGGCAGGGACTGGGGCCAACGTCCTGACTTTC.

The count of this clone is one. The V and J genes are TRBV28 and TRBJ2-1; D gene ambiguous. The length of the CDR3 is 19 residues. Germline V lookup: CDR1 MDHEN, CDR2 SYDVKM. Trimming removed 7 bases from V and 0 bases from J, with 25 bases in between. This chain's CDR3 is CASTYSRRPLLSSYNEQFF. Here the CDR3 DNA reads TGTGCCAGCACTTACTCACGTCGCCCCCTCCTAAGCTCCTACAATGAGCAGTTCTTC.

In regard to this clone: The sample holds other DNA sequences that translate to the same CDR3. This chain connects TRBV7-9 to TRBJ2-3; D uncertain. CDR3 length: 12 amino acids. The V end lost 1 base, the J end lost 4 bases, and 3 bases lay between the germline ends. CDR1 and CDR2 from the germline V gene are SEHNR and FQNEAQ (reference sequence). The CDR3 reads CASSLVPDTQYF. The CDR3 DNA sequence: TGTGCCAGCAGCTTAGTGCCAGATACGCAGTATTTT. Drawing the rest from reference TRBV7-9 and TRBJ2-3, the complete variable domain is DTGVSQNPRHKITKRGQNVTFRCDPISEHNRLYWYRQTLGQGPEFLTYFQNEAQLEKSRLLSDRFSAERPKGSFSTLEIQRTEQGDSAMYLCASSLVPDTQYFGPGTRLTVL.

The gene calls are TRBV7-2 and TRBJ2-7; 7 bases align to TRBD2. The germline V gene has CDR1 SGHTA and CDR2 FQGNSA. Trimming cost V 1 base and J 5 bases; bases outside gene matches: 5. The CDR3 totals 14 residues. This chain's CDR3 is CASSLGGSPNEQYF. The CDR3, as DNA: TGTGCCAGCAGCTTAGGCGGGAGTCCAAACGAGCAGTACTTC.

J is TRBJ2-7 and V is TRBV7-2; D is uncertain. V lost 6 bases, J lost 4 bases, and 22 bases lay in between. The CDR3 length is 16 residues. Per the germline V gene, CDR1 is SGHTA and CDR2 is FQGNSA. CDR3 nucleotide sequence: TGTGCCAGCAGGTCCCAGTCCTCGGAGTATGGATACGAGCAGTACTTC. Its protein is CASRSQSSEYGYEQYF.

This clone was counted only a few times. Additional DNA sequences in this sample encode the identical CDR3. The CDR3 nucleotides read TGTGCCAGCAGCTCGACAGGGGGCCAAGAGACCCAGTACTTC. Its protein product is CASSSTGGQETQYF. The chain uses TRBV5-4 and TRBJ2-5, with 9 bases matching TRBD1. This CDR3 is built from 14 residues. Trimming cost V 3 bases and J 1 base; bases outside gene matches: 1. The germline CDR1 and CDR2 sequences are SGHNT and YYREEE (reference sequence).

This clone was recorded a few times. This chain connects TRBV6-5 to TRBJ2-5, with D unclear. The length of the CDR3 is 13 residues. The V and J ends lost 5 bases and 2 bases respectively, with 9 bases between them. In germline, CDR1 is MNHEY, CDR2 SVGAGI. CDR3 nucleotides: TGTGCCAGCAGTCGATGGAGACAAGAGACCCAGTACTTC. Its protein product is CASSRWRQETQYF.

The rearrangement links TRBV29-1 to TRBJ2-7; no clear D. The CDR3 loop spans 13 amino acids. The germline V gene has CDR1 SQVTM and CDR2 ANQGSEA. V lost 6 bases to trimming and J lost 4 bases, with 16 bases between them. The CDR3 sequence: CSVSPNLGYEQYF. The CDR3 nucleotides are TGCAGCGTCAGCCCAAACCTTGGATACGAGCAGTACTTC.

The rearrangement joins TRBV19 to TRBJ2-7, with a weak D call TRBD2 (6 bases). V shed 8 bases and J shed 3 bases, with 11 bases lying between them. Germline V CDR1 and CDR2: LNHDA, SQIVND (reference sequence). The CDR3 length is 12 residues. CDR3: CASAPGSYEQYF. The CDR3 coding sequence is TGTGCCAGTGCCCCCGGGAGCTACGAGCAGTACTTC.

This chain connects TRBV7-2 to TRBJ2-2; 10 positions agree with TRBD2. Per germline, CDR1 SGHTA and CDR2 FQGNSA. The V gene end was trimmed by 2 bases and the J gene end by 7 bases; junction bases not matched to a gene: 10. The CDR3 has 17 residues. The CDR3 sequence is CASSLISGRVRVGELFF. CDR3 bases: TGTGCCAGCAGCTTAATAAGCGGGAGGGTTAGAGTCGGGGAGCTGTTTTTT.

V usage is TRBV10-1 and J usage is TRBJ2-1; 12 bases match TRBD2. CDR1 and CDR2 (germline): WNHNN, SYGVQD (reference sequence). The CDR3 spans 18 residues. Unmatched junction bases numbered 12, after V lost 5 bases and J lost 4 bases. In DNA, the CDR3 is TGCGCCAGCAGTCCGACAGGGAATGGACTAGCGGGGTACAATGAGCAGTTCTTC. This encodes CASSPTGNGLAGYNEQFF.

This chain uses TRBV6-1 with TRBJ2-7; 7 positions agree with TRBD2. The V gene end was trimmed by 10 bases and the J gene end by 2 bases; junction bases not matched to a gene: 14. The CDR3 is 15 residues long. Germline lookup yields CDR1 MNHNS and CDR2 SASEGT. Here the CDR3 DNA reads TGTGCCACCGGAGTGGGGAGGGTCCTCCCCTACGAGCAGTACTTC. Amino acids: CATGVGRVLPYEQYF.

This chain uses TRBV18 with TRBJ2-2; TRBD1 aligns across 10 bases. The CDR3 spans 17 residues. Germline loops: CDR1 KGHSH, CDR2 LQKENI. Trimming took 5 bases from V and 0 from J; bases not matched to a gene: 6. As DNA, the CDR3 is TGTGCCAGCTCAGCCACCGGGACAGGGGCGAACACCGGGGAGCTGTTTTTT. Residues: CASSATGTGANTGELFF.

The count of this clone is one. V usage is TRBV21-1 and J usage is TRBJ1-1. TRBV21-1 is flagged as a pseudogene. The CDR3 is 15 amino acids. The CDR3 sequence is CAGSAGRGFIAEAFF. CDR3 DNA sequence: TGTGCCGGCTCCGCGGGTAGAGGGTTTATAGCTGAAGCTTTCTTT.

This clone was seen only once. CDR3 residues: CATTGTRIVTGTDTQYF. In DNA form, the CDR3 reads TGTGCCACCACCGGGACTAGGATTGTAACGGGCACAGATACGCAGTATTTT. The chain combines TRBV2 with TRBJ2-3; 8 positions match TRBD2. Germline CDR1 and CDR2: SNHLY and FYNNEI. The CDR3 extends over 17 amino acids. V dropped 10 bases and J dropped 1; count of bases not matched to a gene: 16.

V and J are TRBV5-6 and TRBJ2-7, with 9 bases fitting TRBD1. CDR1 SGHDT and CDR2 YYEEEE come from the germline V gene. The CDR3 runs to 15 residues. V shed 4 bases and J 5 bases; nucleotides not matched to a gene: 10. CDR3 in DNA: TGTGCCAGCAGCGTACTCGGGACAGGGTCCCACGAGCAGTACTTC. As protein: CASSVLGTGSHEQYF.

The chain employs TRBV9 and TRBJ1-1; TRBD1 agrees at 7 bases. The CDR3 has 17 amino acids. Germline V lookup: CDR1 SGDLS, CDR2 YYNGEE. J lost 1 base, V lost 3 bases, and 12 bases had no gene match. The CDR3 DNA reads TGTGCCAGCAGCGCCCTCAGGGGGGGATCTGCGAACACTGAAGCTTTCTTT. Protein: CASSALRGGSANTEAFF.

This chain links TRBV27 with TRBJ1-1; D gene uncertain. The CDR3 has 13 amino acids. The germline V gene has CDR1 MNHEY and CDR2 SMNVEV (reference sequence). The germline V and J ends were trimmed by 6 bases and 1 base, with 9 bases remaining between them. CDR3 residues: CASSPQSNTEAFF. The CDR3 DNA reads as TGTGCCAGCAGCCCACAATCGAACACTGAAGCTTTCTTT.

CDR3 bases: TGTGCCAGCTCACCATATCAGGGGATGAACACTGAAGCTTTCTTT. This codes for CASSPYQGMNTEAFF. This chain connects TRBV18 to TRBJ1-1; a possible D gene is TRBD1 (6 bases). Germline V gene lookup returns CDR1 KGHSH and CDR2 LQKENI. With 2 bases removed from V and 0 bases from J, the gap between germline ends came to 10 bases. There are 15 residues in the CDR3.

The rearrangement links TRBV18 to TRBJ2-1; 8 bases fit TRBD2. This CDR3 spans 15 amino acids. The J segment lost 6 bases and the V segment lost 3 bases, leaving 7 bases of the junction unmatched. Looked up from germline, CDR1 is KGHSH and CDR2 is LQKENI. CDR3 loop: CASSPKAGVPNEQFF. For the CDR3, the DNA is TGTGCCAGCTCACCCAAAGCGGGAGTTCCCAATGAGCAGTTCTTC.

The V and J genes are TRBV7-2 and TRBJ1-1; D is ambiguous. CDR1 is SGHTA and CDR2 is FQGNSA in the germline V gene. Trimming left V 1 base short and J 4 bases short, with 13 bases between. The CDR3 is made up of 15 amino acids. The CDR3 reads CASSLDFDAATEAFF. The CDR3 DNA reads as TGTGCCAGCAGCTTAGATTTCGACGCTGCCACTGAAGCTTTCTTT.

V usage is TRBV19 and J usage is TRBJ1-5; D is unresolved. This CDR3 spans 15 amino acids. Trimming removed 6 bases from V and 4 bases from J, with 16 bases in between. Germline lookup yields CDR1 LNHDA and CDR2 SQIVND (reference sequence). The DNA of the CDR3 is TGTGCCAGTAGCAAGGCCGAAGCGACAAATCAGCCCCAGCATTTT. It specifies CASSKAEATNQPQHF.

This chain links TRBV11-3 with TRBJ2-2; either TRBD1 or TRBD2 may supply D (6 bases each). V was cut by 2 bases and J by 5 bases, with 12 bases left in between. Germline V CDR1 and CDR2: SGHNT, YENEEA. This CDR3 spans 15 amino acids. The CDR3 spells CASSLPGGSTGELFF. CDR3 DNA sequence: TGTGCCAGCAGCTTACCCGGGGGCAGTACCGGGGAGCTGTTTTTT.